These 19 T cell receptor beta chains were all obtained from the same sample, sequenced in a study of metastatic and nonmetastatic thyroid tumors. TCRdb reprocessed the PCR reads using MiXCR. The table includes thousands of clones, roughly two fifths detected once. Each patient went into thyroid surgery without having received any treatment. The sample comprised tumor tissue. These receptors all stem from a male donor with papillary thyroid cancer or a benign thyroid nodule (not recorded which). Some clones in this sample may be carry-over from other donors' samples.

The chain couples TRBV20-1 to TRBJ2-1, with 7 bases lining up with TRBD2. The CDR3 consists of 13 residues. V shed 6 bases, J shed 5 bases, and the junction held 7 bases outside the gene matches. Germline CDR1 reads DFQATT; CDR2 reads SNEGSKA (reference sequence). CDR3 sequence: CSAPRGENNEQFF. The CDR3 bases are TGCAGTGCCCCTCGGGGGGAAAACAATGAGCAGTTCTTC.

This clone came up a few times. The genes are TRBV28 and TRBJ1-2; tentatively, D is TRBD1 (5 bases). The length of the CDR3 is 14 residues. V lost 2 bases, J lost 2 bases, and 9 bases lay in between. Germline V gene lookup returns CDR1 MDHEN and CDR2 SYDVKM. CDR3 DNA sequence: TGTGCCAGCAGTTTAGGCAGGGAAAACTATGGCTACACCTTC. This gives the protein CASSLGRENYGYTF.

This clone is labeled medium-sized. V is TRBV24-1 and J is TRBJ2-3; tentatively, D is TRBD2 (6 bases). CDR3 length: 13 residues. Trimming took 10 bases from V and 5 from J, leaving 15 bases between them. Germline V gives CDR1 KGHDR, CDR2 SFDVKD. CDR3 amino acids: CATQGLVGDTQYF. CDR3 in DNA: TGTGCCACGCAGGGACTGGTCGGAGATACGCAGTATTTT.

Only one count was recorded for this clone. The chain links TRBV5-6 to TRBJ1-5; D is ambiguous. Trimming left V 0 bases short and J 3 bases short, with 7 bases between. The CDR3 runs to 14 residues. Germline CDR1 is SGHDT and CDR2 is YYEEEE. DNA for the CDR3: TGTGCCAGCAGCTTGGCCTTTGACAATCAGCCCCAGCATTTT. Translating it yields CASSLAFDNQPQHF.

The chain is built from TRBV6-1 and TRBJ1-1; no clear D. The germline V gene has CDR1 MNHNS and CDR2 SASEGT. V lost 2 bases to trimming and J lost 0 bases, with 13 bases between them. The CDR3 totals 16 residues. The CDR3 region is CASSEYPRGLNTEAFF. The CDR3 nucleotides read TGTGCCAGCAGTGAATACCCACGGGGATTGAACACTGAAGCTTTCTTT.

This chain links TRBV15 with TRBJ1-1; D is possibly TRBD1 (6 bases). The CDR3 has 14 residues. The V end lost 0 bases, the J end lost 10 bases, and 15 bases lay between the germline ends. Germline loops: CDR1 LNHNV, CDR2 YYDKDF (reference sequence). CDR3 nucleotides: TGTGCCACCAGCAGAGAACGTATGGCAGGGGTAGCTTTCTTT. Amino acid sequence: CATSRERMAGVAFF.

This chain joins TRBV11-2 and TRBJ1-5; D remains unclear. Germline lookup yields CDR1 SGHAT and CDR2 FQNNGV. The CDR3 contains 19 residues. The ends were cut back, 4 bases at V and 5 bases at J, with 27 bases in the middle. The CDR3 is CASSSSAGKDILWDQPQHF. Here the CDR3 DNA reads TGTGCCAGCAGCTCCAGTGCCGGAAAAGACATTCTATGGGATCAGCCCCAGCATTTT.

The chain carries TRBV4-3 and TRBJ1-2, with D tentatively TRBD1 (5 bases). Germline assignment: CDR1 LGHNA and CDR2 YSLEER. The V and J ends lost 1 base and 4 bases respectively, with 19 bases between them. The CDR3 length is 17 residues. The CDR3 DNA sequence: TGCGCCAGCAGCCAAGGCGGGGCTCTCGGGAGTGTCTATGGCTACACCTTC. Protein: CASSQGGALGSVYGYTF.

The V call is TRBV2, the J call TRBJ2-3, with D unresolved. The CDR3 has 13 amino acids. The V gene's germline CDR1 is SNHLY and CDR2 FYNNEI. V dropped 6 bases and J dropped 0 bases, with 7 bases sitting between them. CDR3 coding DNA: TGTGCCAGCAGCACTCTTAGCACAGATACGCAGTATTTT. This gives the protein CASSTLSTDTQYF.

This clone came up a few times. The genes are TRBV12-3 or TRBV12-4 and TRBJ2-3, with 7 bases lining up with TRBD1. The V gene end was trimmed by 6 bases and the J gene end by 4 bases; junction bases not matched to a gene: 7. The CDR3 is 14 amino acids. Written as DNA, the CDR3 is TGTGCCAGCAGATTGACAGGGTCGGCAGATACGCAGTATTTT. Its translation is CASRLTGSADTQYF.

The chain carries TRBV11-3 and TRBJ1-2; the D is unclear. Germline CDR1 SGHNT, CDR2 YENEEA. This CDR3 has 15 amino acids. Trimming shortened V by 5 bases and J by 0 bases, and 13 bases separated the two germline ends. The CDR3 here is CASSPGRLTNYGYTF. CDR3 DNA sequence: TGTGCCAGCAGCCCTGGACGGCTAACTAACTATGGCTACACCTTC.

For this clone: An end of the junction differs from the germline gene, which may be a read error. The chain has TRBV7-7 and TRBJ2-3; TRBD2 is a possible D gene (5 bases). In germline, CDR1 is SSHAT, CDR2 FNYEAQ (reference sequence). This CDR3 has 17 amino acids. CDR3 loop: CASSPRLAGVGTDTQYF. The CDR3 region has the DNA TGTGCTAGCAGCCCCAGGCTAGCTGGGGTGGGCACAGATACGCAGTATTTT. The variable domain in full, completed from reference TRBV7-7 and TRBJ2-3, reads GAGVSQSPRYKVTKRGQDVTLRCDPISSHATLYWYQQALGQGPEFLTYFNYEAQPDKSGLPSDRFSAERPEGSISTLTIQRTEQRDSAMYRCASSPRLAGVGTDTQYFGPGTRLTVL.

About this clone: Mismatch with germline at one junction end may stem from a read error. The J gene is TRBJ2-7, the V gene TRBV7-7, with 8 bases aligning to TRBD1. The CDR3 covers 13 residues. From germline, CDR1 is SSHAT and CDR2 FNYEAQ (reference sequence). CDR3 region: CASSSDRDHEQYF. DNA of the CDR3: TGTGCTAGCAGCTCGGACAGGGACCACGAGCAGTACTTC.

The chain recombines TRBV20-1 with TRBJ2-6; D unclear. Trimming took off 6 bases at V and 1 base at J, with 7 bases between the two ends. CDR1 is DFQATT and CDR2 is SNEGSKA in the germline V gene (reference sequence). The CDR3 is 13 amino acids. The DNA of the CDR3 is TGCAGTGCCCCGGATTCTGGGGCCAACGTCCTGACTTTC. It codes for CSAPDSGANVLTF.

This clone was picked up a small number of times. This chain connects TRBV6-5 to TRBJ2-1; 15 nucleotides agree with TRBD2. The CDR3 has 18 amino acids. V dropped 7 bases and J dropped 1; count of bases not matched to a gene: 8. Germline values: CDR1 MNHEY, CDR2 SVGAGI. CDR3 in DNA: TGTGCCAGCATCCCCGGGACTAGCGGGGGGTTATCCTACAATGAGCAGTTCTTC. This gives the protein CASIPGTSGGLSYNEQFF.

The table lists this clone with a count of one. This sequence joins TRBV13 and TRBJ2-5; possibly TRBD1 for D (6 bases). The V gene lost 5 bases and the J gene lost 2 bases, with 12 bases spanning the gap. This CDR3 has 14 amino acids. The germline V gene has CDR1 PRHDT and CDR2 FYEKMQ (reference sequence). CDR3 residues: CASSQMTGQETQYF. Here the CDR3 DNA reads TGTGCCAGCAGCCAAATGACAGGACAAGAGACCCAGTACTTC.

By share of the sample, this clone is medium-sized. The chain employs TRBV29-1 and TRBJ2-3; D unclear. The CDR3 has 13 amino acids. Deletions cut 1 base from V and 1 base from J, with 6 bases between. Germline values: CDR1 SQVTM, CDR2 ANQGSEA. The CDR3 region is CSVEGTGTDTQYF. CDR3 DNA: TGCAGCGTTGAAGGTACCGGCACAGATACGCAGTATTTT.

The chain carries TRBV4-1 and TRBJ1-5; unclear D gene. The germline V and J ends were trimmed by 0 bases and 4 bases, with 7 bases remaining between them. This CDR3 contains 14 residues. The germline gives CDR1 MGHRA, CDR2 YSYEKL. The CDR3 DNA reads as TGCGCCAGCAGCCAAGATCCAGGTAATCAGCCCCAGCATTTT. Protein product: CASSQDPGNQPQHF.

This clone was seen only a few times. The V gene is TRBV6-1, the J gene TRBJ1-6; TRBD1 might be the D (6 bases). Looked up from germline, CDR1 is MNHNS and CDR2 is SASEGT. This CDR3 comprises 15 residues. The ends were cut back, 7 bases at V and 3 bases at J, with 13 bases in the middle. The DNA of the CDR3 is TGTGCCAGCAACCAACAGGGAAGCTATAATTCACCCCTCCACTTT. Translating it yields CASNQQGSYNSPLHF.